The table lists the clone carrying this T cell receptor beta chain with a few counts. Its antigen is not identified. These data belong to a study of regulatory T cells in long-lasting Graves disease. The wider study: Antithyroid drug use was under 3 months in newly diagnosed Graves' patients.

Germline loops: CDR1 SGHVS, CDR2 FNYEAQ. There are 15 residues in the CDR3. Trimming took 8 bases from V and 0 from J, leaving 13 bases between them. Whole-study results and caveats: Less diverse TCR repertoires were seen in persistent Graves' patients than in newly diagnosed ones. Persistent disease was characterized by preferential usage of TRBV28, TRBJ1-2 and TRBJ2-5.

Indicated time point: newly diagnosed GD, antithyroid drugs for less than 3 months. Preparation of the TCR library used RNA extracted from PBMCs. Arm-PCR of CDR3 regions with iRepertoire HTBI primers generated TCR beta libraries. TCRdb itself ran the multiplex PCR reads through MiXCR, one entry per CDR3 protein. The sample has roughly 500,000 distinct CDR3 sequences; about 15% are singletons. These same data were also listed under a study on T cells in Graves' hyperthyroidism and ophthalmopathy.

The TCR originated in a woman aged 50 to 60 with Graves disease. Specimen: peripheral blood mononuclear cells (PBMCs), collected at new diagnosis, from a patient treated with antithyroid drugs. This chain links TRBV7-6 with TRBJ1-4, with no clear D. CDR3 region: CASRRAVATNEKLFF. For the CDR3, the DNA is TGTGCCAGCCGGCGGGCAGTCGCAACTAATGAAAAACTGTTTTTT.